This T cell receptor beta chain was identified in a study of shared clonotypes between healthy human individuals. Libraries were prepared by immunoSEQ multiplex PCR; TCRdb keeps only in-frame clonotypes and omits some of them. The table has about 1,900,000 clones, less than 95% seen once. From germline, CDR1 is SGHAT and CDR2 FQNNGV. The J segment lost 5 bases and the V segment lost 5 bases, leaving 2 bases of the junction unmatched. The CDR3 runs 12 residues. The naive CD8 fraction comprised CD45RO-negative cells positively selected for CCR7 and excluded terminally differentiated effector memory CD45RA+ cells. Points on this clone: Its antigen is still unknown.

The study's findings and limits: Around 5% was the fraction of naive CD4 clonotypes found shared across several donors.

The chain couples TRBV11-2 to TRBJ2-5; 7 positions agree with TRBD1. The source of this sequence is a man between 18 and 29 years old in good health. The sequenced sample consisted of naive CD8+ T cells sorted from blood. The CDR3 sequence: CASSPTGETQYF. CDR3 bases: TGTGCCAGCAGCCCGACAGGGGAGACCCAGTACTTC.